This T cell receptor beta chain stems from a study of blood T cell repertoires in COVID-19. Assay: immunoSEQ multiplex PCR; the TCRdb copy retains only in-frame clones and omits some. The sample lists 320,000 or so clones; roughly 87% were seen once. V was clipped by 5 bases and J by 3 bases; unmatched bases: 6. This CDR3 comprises 14 residues. The V gene's germline CDR1 is SQVTM and CDR2 ANQGSEA. Two negative PCRs, clearance, or symptom resolution were required of recovered Cohort 3 donors. The chain employs TRBV29-1 and TRBJ1-2, with 10 bases matching TRBD1. The source of this sequence is a woman aged 30 to 39 who had recovered from COVID-19. Sequenced input: PBMCs or T cells enriched from blood (not recorded which). CDR3 nucleotide sequence: TGCAGCGTTCGGACAGGGGGAGAGTACTATGGCTACACCTTC. Amino acids: CSVRTGGEYYGYTF.